The 2 T cell receptor beta chains given below trace back to one sample, sequenced in a study of T cells in Graves' hyperthyroidism and ophthalmopathy. Authors of the study amplified TCR beta CDR3 regions from RNA transcripts. HTBI primers were employed in a first-round RT-PCR of the TCR CDR3. TCRdb re-called the multiplex PCR reads with MiXCR, one entry per CDR3 protein. In the table there are some 500,000 distinct CDR3 sequences, 15% to 20% of which are singletons. The specimen was blood. Receptors originate from a young woman with Graves' ophthalmopathy.

This clonotype has a handful of counts. The chain couples TRBV20-1 to TRBJ1-3; TRBD1 might be the D (6 bases). CDR1 DFQATT and CDR2 SNEGSKA come from the germline V gene (reference sequence). V was shortened by 3 bases and J by 0 bases, with 15 bases between the two germline ends. The CDR3 spans 16 residues. CDR3 loop: CSARTPQDSSGNTIYF. The DNA of the CDR3 is TGCAGTGCTAGGACCCCCCAGGACAGCTCTGGAAACACCATATATTTT.

This clonotype has at least ten counts. V usage is TRBV20-1 and J usage is TRBJ2-1; 8 positions agree with TRBD2. This CDR3 has 12 residues. The V gene end was trimmed by 3 bases and the J gene end by 9 bases; junction bases not matched to a gene: 4. Germline values: CDR1 DFQATT, CDR2 SNEGSKA (reference sequence). The CDR3 here is CSARVAGFEQFF. In DNA, the CDR3 is TGCAGTGCTAGGGTAGCGGGATTTGAGCAGTTCTTC.